The 2 T cell receptor beta chains presented below share a single source sample, sequenced in a study of blood T cell repertoires in COVID-19. Only in-frame clones appear in the TCRdb table, and some are missing; sequencing was by immunoSEQ multiplex PCR. The sample lists about 360,000 clones, 70% to 90% occurring once. The sequenced sample consisted of peripheral blood. The receptor source for this set is an older woman with COVID-19, enrolled during active disease.

This clone was counted only a few times. The J gene is TRBJ2-3, the V gene TRBV5-6; 13 bases are a match to TRBD2. With 4 bases clipped from V and 0 bases from J, the junction kept 11 bases outside the gene matches. This CDR3 comprises 19 residues. In germline, CDR1 is SGHDT, CDR2 YYEEEE. The CDR3: CASSPTGTSGTASTDTQYF. CDR3 DNA: TGTGCCAGCAGCCCCACCGGGACTAGCGGGACCGCTAGCACAGATACGCAGTATTTT.

V is TRBV10-1 and J is TRBJ2-3; TRBD1 is a possible D gene (6 bases). V lost 0 bases and J 1 base, leaving 8 bases between the germline ends. This CDR3 has 15 residues. Germline V gene data show CDR1 as WNHNN and CDR2 as SYGVQD (reference sequence). The CDR3 nucleotides read TGCGCCAGCAGTGAGTCAAGGACAGGCACAGATACGCAGTATTTT. Encoded protein: CASSESRTGTDTQYF.